One and the same sample provided the 24 T cell receptor beta chains below, sequenced in a study of blood T cells in healthy people across ages. A second PCR of about 6 to 12 cycles used a sample-barcoded 5' primer and a J-beta primer mix. TCRdb independently ran MiXCR on the 5' RACE reads; one entry per CDR3 protein. The profile shows approximately 800,000 distinct CDR3 sequences, roughly 35% of them singletons. The specimen was blood. The receptor source for this set is a man aged 18-30 years in good health.

This clonotype has at least ten counts. The chain carries TRBV6-5 and TRBJ2-1, with D possibly TRBD1 on 8 matching bases. The germline gives CDR1 MNHEY, CDR2 SVGAGI. This CDR3 spans 16 amino acids. V lost 0 bases to trimming and J lost 3 bases, with 12 bases between them. The CDR3 sequence: CASSYSNRGGYNEQFF. The CDR3 coding sequence is TGTGCCAGCAGTTACTCGAACAGGGGGGGCTACAATGAGCAGTTCTTC.

In its sample, this clonotype was seen a few times. The chain has TRBV7-2 and TRBJ1-2; 8 bases line up with TRBD1. V was clipped by 4 bases and J by 6 bases; unmatched bases: 7. The CDR3 runs 14 residues. From germline, CDR1 is SGHTA and CDR2 FQGNSA. The CDR3, as DNA: TGTGCCAGCAGCTCTTGGACAGGGAAGGATGGCTACACCTTC. The encoded protein is CASSSWTGKDGYTF.

This clonotype was seen a handful of times. A read error may produce the germline difference seen at one junction end. The chain recombines TRBV7-2 with TRBJ1-6; 9 bases line up with TRBD1. This CDR3 contains 15 residues. Germline assignment: CDR1 SGHTA and CDR2 FQGNSA. The CDR3 spells CASSTDGQGNSPPHF. CDR3 bases: TGTGCCAGCAGCACGGATGGACAGGGGAATTCACCCCCCCACTTT.

CDR3 residues: CASSQRIWRGDSTDTQYF. The DNA for the CDR3 is TGTGCCAGCAGCCAAAGAATATGGCGGGGGGATAGCACAGATACGCAGTATTTT. The chain employs TRBV4-2 and TRBJ2-3; 8 nucleotides line up with TRBD2. V trimming: 2 bases; J trimming: 0 bases; junction bases outside the gene matches: 10. Germline values: CDR1 LGHNA, CDR2 YNFKEQ. This CDR3 has 18 amino acids.

In its sample, this clonotype was seen a few times. J is TRBJ1-5 and V is TRBV12-3 or TRBV12-4; 7 bases align to TRBD1. V dropped 3 bases and J dropped 0; count of bases not matched to a gene: 14. CDR3 size: 19 residues. The CDR3 reads CASSLLYRGLGSSNQPQHF. In nucleotides, the CDR3 is TGTGCCAGCAGTTTGTTGTACAGGGGCCTCGGGAGTAGCAATCAGCCCCAGCATTTT.

A few counts support this clonotype. V usage is TRBV11-2 and J usage is TRBJ2-5; D possibly uses TRBD1 or TRBD2 (5 bases each). The CDR3 runs 15 residues. CDR1 and CDR2 (germline): SGHAT, FQNNGV. V dropped 3 bases and J dropped 8 bases, with 19 bases sitting between them. The CDR3 nucleotides are TGTGCCAGCAGCTTTGAAATCGGGACCCAGGGAACCCAGTACTTC. It codes for CASSFEIGTQGTQYF. Looking up the rest from reference TRBV11-2 and TRBJ2-5 gives the full variable domain: EAGVAQSPRYKIIEKRQSVAFWCNPISGHATLYWYQQILGQGPKLLIQFQNNGVVDDSQLPKDRFSAERLKGVDSTLKIQPAKLEDSAVYLCASSFEIGTQGTQYFGPGTRLLVL.

The table lists this clonotype with many counts. The chain carries TRBV4-3 and TRBJ2-7; D is perhaps TRBD1 (6 bases). The CDR3 runs 17 residues. Trimming shortened V by 0 bases and J by 4 bases, and 19 bases separated the two germline ends. In germline, CDR1 is LGHNA, CDR2 YSLEER. CDR3 amino acids: CASSQDLKGHRLYEQYF. The CDR3 DNA reads as TGCGCCAGCAGCCAAGATCTCAAGGGACATCGTCTTTACGAGCAGTACTTC.

The rearrangement links TRBV12-3 or TRBV12-4 to TRBJ1-6; D possibly corresponds to TRBD1 (6 bases). V gave up 5 bases and J gave up 8 bases, with 19 bases separating them. This CDR3 is built from 16 residues. CDR3 residues: CASSIGRGVKDSPLHF. The DNA for the CDR3 is TGTGCCAGCAGTATTGGTAGGGGGGTAAAGGATTCACCCCTCCACTTT.

V gene TRBV5-1 combines with J gene TRBJ1-1; tentative D call: TRBD1 (5 bases). Trimming took 4 bases from V and 4 from J, leaving 17 bases between them. Germline values: CDR1 SGHRS, CDR2 YFSETQ. The CDR3 is 15 residues long. As DNA, the CDR3 is TGCGCCAGCAGCGTCACGGGGGGAAGGGGCACTGAAGCTTTCTTT. Its protein is CASSVTGGRGTEAFF.

The table lists this clonotype with a few counts. The chain employs TRBV20-1 and TRBJ1-5; a possible D gene is TRBD1 (6 bases). Germline loops: CDR1 DFQATT, CDR2 SNEGSKA (reference sequence). Trimming cost V 5 bases and J 5 bases, with 13 bases left between them. CDR3 length equals 13 residues. CDR3 residues: CSASDRPDQPQHF. For the CDR3, the DNA is TGCAGTGCTTCTGACAGGCCCGATCAGCCCCAGCATTTT.

This clonotype was recorded only once. This chain uses TRBV12-3 or TRBV12-4 with TRBJ2-3, with TRBD2 as a possible D gene (6 bases). This CDR3 is 15 amino acids long. The germline V and J ends were trimmed by 4 bases and 3 bases, with 14 bases remaining between them. CDR3 in DNA: TGTGCCAGCAGTTCGGGGAGGCCGGGGACAGATACGCAGTATTTT. Translated: CASSSGRPGTDTQYF.

This clonotype has only a few counts. The CDR3 sequence is CSARGLAGGLEQFF. CDR3 in DNA: TGCAGTGCTAGGGGGTTAGCGGGGGGGCTTGAGCAGTTCTTC. The chain employs TRBV20-1 and TRBJ2-1; TRBD2 matches at 11 bases. The CDR3 totals 14 residues. With V trimmed by 3 bases and J by 9 bases, 7 bases remained unmatched. Germline values: CDR1 DFQATT, CDR2 SNEGSKA (reference sequence).

This rearrangement joins TRBV20-1 to TRBJ2-3, with 12 bases identical to TRBD2. Germline V gene sequence: CDR1 DFQATT, CDR2 SNEGSKA (reference sequence). The CDR3 consists of 15 residues. V dropped 6 bases and J dropped 4; count of bases not matched to a gene: 8. The CDR3 region is CSARASGRVADTQYF. In DNA form, the CDR3 reads TGCAGTGCGAGGGCTAGCGGGAGGGTTGCAGATACGCAGTATTTT.

This clonotype has a single count. This sequence joins TRBV12-3 or TRBV12-4 and TRBJ2-7; 10 bases fit TRBD1. The ends lost 2 bases at V and 5 bases at J; junction bases unmatched: 6. The CDR3 covers 15 residues. The CDR3, as DNA: TGTGCCAGCAGTTTACAGGGGACAGGGGTCCACGAGCAGTACTTC. This codes for CASSLQGTGVHEQYF.

V gene TRBV20-1 combines with J gene TRBJ1-2; D is unresolved. CDR3 length equals 13 residues. V shed 0 bases and J shed 6 bases, with 11 bases lying between them. CDR1 is DFQATT and CDR2 is SNEGSKA in the germline V gene (reference sequence). The CDR3: CSARDFRRDGYTF. In nucleotides, the CDR3 is TGCAGTGCTAGAGATTTTAGGAGGGATGGCTACACCTTC.

This chain joins TRBV6-6 and TRBJ2-5; no firm D call. V was cut by 0 bases and J by 11 bases, with 13 bases left in between. Germline V gives CDR1 MNHNY, CDR2 SVGAGI (reference sequence). The CDR3 contains 13 residues. CDR3 amino acids: CASSYSSESEQYF. The CDR3 DNA reads as TGTGCCAGCAGTTACTCCAGCGAGAGTGAGCAGTACTTC.

Worth noting for this clonotype: At one end, the junction sequence differs from germline, possibly due to a read error. V gene TRBV20-1 combines with J gene TRBJ2-1; no reliable D call. This CDR3 comprises 14 residues. Germline-derived CDR1 and CDR2 are DFQATT and SNEGSKA (reference sequence). CDR3 coding DNA: TGCAGTGCTACCACCCCGAGCTCCTACAATAAGCAGTTCTTC. It specifies CSATTPSSYNKQFF.

This clonotype turned up a few times. This chain connects TRBV7-2 to TRBJ1-4, with D possibly being TRBD1 (5 bases). Between the trimmed V and J ends, which lost 1 base and 8 bases, there was a span of 14 bases. This CDR3 has 15 residues. CDR1 is SGHTA and CDR2 is FQGNSA in the germline V gene. DNA for the CDR3: TGTGCCAGCAGCTTAGATTTGGCGACAGAAGAAAAACTGTTTTTT. Residues: CASSLDLATEEKLFF.

The chain couples TRBV12-3 or TRBV12-4 to TRBJ2-3, with 7 bases lining up with TRBD2. Trimming removed 6 bases from V and 2 bases from J; junction bases left unmatched: 11. The CDR3 covers 16 residues. CDR3: CASSHGAGPLTDTQYF. CDR3 nucleotide sequence: TGTGCCAGCAGCCATGGAGCGGGGCCCCTCACAGATACGCAGTATTTT.

The rearrangement uses TRBV19 and TRBJ1-5, with D possibly TRBD1 on 6 matching bases. CDR3 size: 16 residues. Between the trimmed V and J ends, which lost 7 bases and 0 bases, there was a span of 16 bases. Germline-derived CDR1 and CDR2 are LNHDA and SQIVND (reference sequence). CDR3 DNA: TGTGCCAGTACCTCGGCGACAGGCTATAGCAATCAGCCCCAGCATTTT. Protein sequence: CASTSATGYSNQPQHF.

This clonotype has a handful of counts. The gene calls are TRBV6-2 or TRBV6-3 and TRBJ1-6; D not certain. This CDR3 region has 10 residues. V gave up 4 bases and J gave up 16 bases, with 8 bases separating them. The germline V gene has CDR1 MNHEY and CDR2 SVGEGT. CDR3 sequence: CASSSLPLHF. The CDR3 nucleotides are TGTGCCAGCAGTTCCCTCCCTCTCCACTTT.

This clonotype was recorded many times. The genes are TRBV15 and TRBJ1-2, with 7 bases matching TRBD1. J was trimmed by 4 bases and V by 1 base; bases with no gene match: 3. The germline gives CDR1 LNHNV, CDR2 YYDKDF (reference sequence). This CDR3 has 14 amino acids. The CDR3 DNA sequence: TGTGCCACCAGCAGAGGTGACAGGGCCTATGGCTACACCTTC. The encoded protein is CATSRGDRAYGYTF.

The chain carries TRBV3-1 and TRBJ1-6, with 7 bases aligning to TRBD1. This CDR3 spans 14 amino acids. V was pared by 5 bases and J by 5 bases, with 3 bases of the junction left unmatched. The germline CDR1 and CDR2 sequences are LGHDT and YNNKEL (reference sequence). The CDR3, as DNA: TGTGCCAGCAGCTCCGGGACAGATAATTCACCCCTCCACTTT. Translating it yields CASSSGTDNSPLHF.

This clonotype has just one count. V gene TRBV4-1 combines with J gene TRBJ1-1, with 7 positions matching TRBD1. Germline lookup yields CDR1 MGHRA and CDR2 YSYEKL. Trimming took 4 bases from V and 1 from J; bases not matched to a gene: 9. The CDR3 extends over 16 amino acids. The CDR3 DNA sequence: TGCGCCAGCAGCCTCGGGACAGCAATACGGAACACTGAAGCTTTCTTT. It yields the protein CASSLGTAIRNTEAFF.